This TCR beta chain was identified during a study of cytomegalovirus exposure and HLA in healthy donors. Looking at the study overall: Earlier sequencing of approximately 180 million T cells yielded 100 million to 140 million unique TCR beta sequences.

Study-level points and caveats: Per a later analysis, 15,000 to 20,000 TCR beta sequences showed association with HLA alleles at 0.05 false discovery rate. TCR beta chains numbering some 160 were designated cytomegalovirus-associated.

60 Vbeta and 13 Jbeta primers were used in PCR. TCRdb's copy holds only in-frame clones and misses some; the assay was immunoSEQ multiplex PCR. The sample holds tens of thousands of clones, roughly 69% seen once. A word on this clone: The antigen remains undetermined.

The germline V gene encodes CDR1 SGHTA and CDR2 FQGTGA. V shed 0 bases, J shed 3 bases, and the junction held 0 bases outside the gene matches. There are 15 residues in the CDR3. This chain links TRBV7-3 with TRBJ2-1; 9 bases are shared with TRBD1. The specimen sequenced was PBMCs. The sequence was obtained from a woman aged 45 to 65 in good health and CMV-seropositive. The CDR3: CASSLTDRGYNEQFF. The CDR3 DNA is TGTGCCAGCAGCTTAACGGACAGGGGCTACAATGAGCAGTTCTTC.